The clone carrying this T cell receptor (beta chain) was detected once. The data stem from a study of blood T cell repertoires in COVID-19. Study overall: Samples of COVID-19 (acute and convalescent) were obtained from the United States, Italy and Spain.

The table came from immunoSEQ multiplex PCR; TCRdb's copy has only in-frame clones and leaves some out. The top ten clones hold 15% to 20% of a sample with fewer than 85,000 clones, 65% to 85% of them seen once. Germline lookup yields CDR1 SQVTM and CDR2 ANQGSEA. The CDR3 is 18 residues long. V lost 6 bases and J lost 0; bases outside the gene matches: 16. The clonotype comes from a woman aged 55-75 years with acute or convalescent COVID-19. V usage is TRBV29-1 and J usage is TRBJ2-3; 9 bases line up with TRBD1. The sequenced sample consisted of peripheral blood. DNA of the CDR3: TGCAGCGTCGTTAAGGACGGACAGGGGCCCCTAAGCACAGATACGCAGTATTTT. Its protein product is CSVVKDGQGPLSTDTQYF.